The 24 T cell receptor beta chains below come from one sample, sequenced in a study of T cell responses to AZD1222 COVID-19 vaccine (dated by TCRdb to 2020 to 2023). Reading the label with the study, this specimen's time point is: about 28 days (+/-7) after the second vaccine dose. Receptor libraries were prepared by the immunoSEQ multiplex PCR assay. TCRdb took this table from immuneACCESS and kept in-frame rearrangements with V and J called. Such tables lack part of the clones; where checked against another copy, unresolved V genes explain under half of the gap, and the rest is unexplained. In this sample the table shows 150,000 to 200,000 clones, 88% of which occur a single time. The ten most abundant clones make up 25% to 30% of the sample. The source was peripheral blood, collected 28 days after the second AZD1222 dose. All receptors come from an adult who received the AZD1222 COVID-19 vaccine.

J is TRBJ1-2 and V is TRBV3-1 (or the pseudogene TRBV3-2), with D unresolved. The germline V gene encodes CDR1 LGHDT and CDR2 YNNKEL (reference sequence). The CDR3 length is 16 residues. The V end lost 0 bases, the J end lost 6 bases, and 17 bases lay between the germline ends. This chain's CDR3 is CASSQEGPRNRHGYTF. CDR3 sequence (DNA): TGTGCCAGCAGCCAAGAAGGGCCGCGAAACCGACATGGCTACACCTTC.

Comments on this clone: This same CDR3 is encoded by further DNA sequences in the sample. The chain couples TRBV9 to TRBJ2-5, with TRBD2 matching over 10 bases. Germline V lookup: CDR1 SGDLS, CDR2 YYNGEE. The CDR3 runs 15 residues. V lost 0 bases and J lost 5; bases outside the gene matches: 4. In DNA form, the CDR3 reads TGTGCCAGCAGCGTAGAAGCGGGAGGGCCGGAGACCCAGTACTTC. As protein: CASSVEAGGPETQYF.

This sequence joins TRBV19 and TRBJ2-7; a weak D match, TRBD2 (7 bases). Trimming took off 9 bases at V and 2 bases at J, with 20 bases between the two ends. There are 15 residues in the CDR3. Looked up from germline, CDR1 is LNHDA and CDR2 is SQIVND (reference sequence). DNA of the CDR3: TGTGCCAGCCCCCGAGGGGGGGAGTCCCCCTACGAGCAGTACTTC. As protein: CASPRGGESPYEQYF.

This chain links TRBV4-3 with TRBJ1-1; 8 bases match TRBD1. Trimming removed 4 bases from V and 3 bases from J; junction bases left unmatched: 7. The CDR3 spans 15 residues. Germline assignment: CDR1 LGHNA and CDR2 YSLEER. The CDR3 is CASSPDQQGDTEAFF. DNA of the CDR3: TGCGCCAGCAGCCCGGACCAACAGGGGGACACTGAAGCTTTCTTT.

The chain recombines TRBV15 with TRBJ2-7; 8 bases agree with TRBD2. Germline assignment: CDR1 LNHNV and CDR2 YYDKDF (reference sequence). The CDR3 spans 14 residues. V was pared by 0 bases and J by 3 bases, with 1 base of the junction left unmatched. The CDR3, as DNA: TGTGCCACCAGCAGAGAGGGACTAGTCTACGAGCAGTACTTC. This encodes CATSREGLVYEQYF.

J is TRBJ2-1 and V is TRBV1; the D call of TRBD2 is as the table states it, not checked on the DNA. TRBV1 is marked as a pseudogene. The CDR3 covers 16 residues. CDR3 nucleotides: TGCACCAGCAGCCAAGGACTAGCGGGAGGGAACAATGAGCAGTTCTTC. Translating it yields CTSSQGLAGGNNEQFF.

The chain couples TRBV13 to TRBJ2-7; 9 bases match TRBD1. Unmatched junction bases numbered 5, after V lost 4 bases and J lost 1 base. Looked up from germline, CDR1 is PRHDT and CDR2 is FYEKMQ (reference sequence). This CDR3 contains 15 residues. DNA of the CDR3: TGTGCCAGCAGCTCCCGGGACAGGGCTTCCTACGAGCAGTACTTC. Protein: CASSSRDRASYEQYF.

The rearrangement joins TRBV3-1 (or the pseudogene TRBV3-2) to TRBJ2-3, with 12 bases matching TRBD2. The CDR3 is 16 amino acids. The trim removed 3 bases at V and 2 bases at J, leaving 3 bases unmatched. The germline CDR1 and CDR2 sequences are LGHDT and YNNKEL (reference sequence). The CDR3 loop reads CASSQRTSGATDTQYF. CDR3 DNA: TGTGCCAGCAGCCAGAGGACTAGCGGGGCCACAGATACGCAGTATTTT.

The rearrangement links TRBV5-1 to TRBJ2-2, with D tentatively TRBD1 (6 bases). The V end was cut by 4 bases, the J end by 2 bases, with 9 bases between. The CDR3 is 14 residues long. The germline gives CDR1 SGHRS, CDR2 YFSETQ. The CDR3 DNA sequence: TGCGCCAGCAGCCCGGACAGTAACACCGGGGAGCTGTTTTTT. It yields the protein CASSPDSNTGELFF.

The chain employs TRBV7-2 and TRBJ2-1; D possibly corresponds to TRBD1 (7 bases). V gave up 6 bases and J gave up 4 bases, with 10 bases separating them. This CDR3 has 13 amino acids. The germline gives CDR1 SGHTA, CDR2 FQGNSA. CDR3 bases: TGTGCCAGCAGGGAGGGACAGTACAATGAGCAGTTCTTC. It translates to CASREGQYNEQFF.

The chain joins TRBV5-1 to TRBJ1-1; weak D call: TRBD1 (5 bases). V dropped 2 bases and J dropped 4 bases, with 9 bases sitting between them. Germline V gene lookup returns CDR1 SGHRS and CDR2 YFSETQ. The CDR3 runs to 13 residues. The CDR3 protein is CASSLGVGTEAFF. CDR3 bases: TGCGCCAGCAGCTTAGGGGTTGGCACTGAAGCTTTCTTT. The full variable domain, its missing parts supplied by reference TRBV5-1 and TRBJ1-1, is KAGVTQTPRYLIKTRGQQVTLSCSPISGHRSVSWYQQTPGQGLQFLFEYFSETQRNKGNFPGRFSGRQFSNSRSEMNVSTLELGDSALYLCASSLGVGTEAFFGQGTRLTVV.

This rearrangement joins TRBV5-1 to TRBJ2-7; D unresolved. CDR3 size: 13 residues. V shed 2 bases and J shed 2 bases, with 8 bases lying between them. Germline CDR1 reads SGHRS; CDR2 reads YFSETQ. The CDR3 here is CASSFNRPYEQYF. In DNA, the CDR3 is TGCGCCAGCAGCTTTAACAGACCCTACGAGCAGTACTTC.

The V and J genes are TRBV19 and TRBJ2-7; D may be TRBD1 (6 bases). Germline assignment: CDR1 LNHDA and CDR2 SQIVND (reference sequence). The CDR3 spans 14 residues. V shed 4 bases and J shed 5 bases, with 15 bases lying between them. CDR3 DNA: TGTGCCAGTAGTACCAGCGGACAGACGGACGAGCAGTACTTC. Protein sequence: CASSTSGQTDEQYF.

This clone was detected a few times. The gene calls are TRBV23-1 and TRBJ2-1; TRBD2 aligns across 11 bases. TRBV23-1 is identified as an open reading frame with a role that is uncertain. V lost 3 bases to trimming and J lost 12 bases; unmatched junction nucleotides: 13. The CDR3 is 16 amino acids. CDR3 DNA: TGCGCCAGCAGTCACCCGACTAGCGGGAAAACCGTTTCGCAGTTCTTC. Amino acids: CASSHPTSGKTVSQFF.

The chain is built from TRBV7-2 and TRBJ2-7; D tentatively fits TRBD1 or TRBD2 (5 bases each). Germline CDR1 reads SGHTA; CDR2 reads FQGNSA. CDR3 length: 15 amino acids. Trimming shortened V by 6 bases and J by 3 bases, and 18 bases separated the two germline ends. For the CDR3, the DNA is TGTGCCAGCAGACAGGCCGGGGAGCGGATCTACGAGCAGTACTTC. It translates to CASRQAGERIYEQYF.

The rearrangement uses TRBV4-2 and TRBJ2-3; 10 bases fit TRBD2. V trimming: 5 bases; J trimming: 6 bases; junction bases outside the gene matches: 11. Per germline, CDR1 LGHNA and CDR2 YNFKEQ. The CDR3 covers 16 residues. CDR3: CASSASGRADEDTQYF. The CDR3, as DNA: TGTGCCAGCAGCGCAAGCGGGAGGGCCGACGAGGATACGCAGTATTTT.

The chain uses TRBV19 and TRBJ2-1; TRBD1 agrees at 11 bases. CDR3 length: 16 amino acids. After removal of 5 bases from V and 4 bases from J, the junction contained 7 bases not matched to a gene. In germline, CDR1 is LNHDA, CDR2 SQIVND (reference sequence). In DNA, the CDR3 is TGTGCCAGTAGTGGAAGGACAGGGGGCAGGTACAATGAGCAGTTCTTC. This gives the protein CASSGRTGGRYNEQFF.

The chain links TRBV7-2 to TRBJ2-7; no clear D. The CDR3 is made up of 11 amino acids. Germline V gene sequence: CDR1 SGHTA, CDR2 FQGNSA. With 4 bases removed from V and 4 bases from J, the gap between germline ends came to 5 bases. The CDR3 sequence is CASSSNYEQYF. CDR3 nucleotides: TGTGCCAGCAGCTCTAATTACGAGCAGTACTTC. The full variable domain, completed using reference TRBV7-2 and TRBJ2-7, is GAGVSQSPSNKVTEKGKDVELRCDPISGHTALYWYRQSLGQGLEFLIYFQGNSAPDKSGLPSDRFSAERTGGSVSTLTIQRTQQEDSAVYLCASSSNYEQYFGPGTRLTVT.

The genes are TRBV9 and TRBJ1-1; possible D gene TRBD1, 5 bases. CDR3 length equals 15 residues. Trimming pared 0 bases from V and 0 bases from J, leaving 9 bases between. Germline CDR1 SGDLS, CDR2 YYNGEE. The CDR3 DNA follows: TGTGCCAGCAGCGTAGGTCTAGGGGTGAACACTGAAGCTTTCTTT. Translation: CASSVGLGVNTEAFF. Full variable domain (missing parts from reference TRBV9 and TRBJ1-1): DSGVTQTPKHLITATGQRVTLRCSPRSGDLSVYWYQQSLDQGLQFLIQYYNGEERAKGNILERFSAQQFPDLHSELNLSSLELGDSALYFCASSVGLGVNTEAFFGQGTRLTVV.

This clone was counted only a few times. The chain is built from TRBV3-1 (or the pseudogene TRBV3-2) and TRBJ1-5; 12 bases fit TRBD1. CDR3 length: 15 amino acids. Germline V gene lookup returns CDR1 LGHDT and CDR2 YNNKEL (reference sequence). The ends lost 3 bases at V and 9 bases at J; junction bases unmatched: 6. This CDR3 is CASSQGQGASPPQHF. The CDR3 region has the DNA TGTGCCAGCAGCCAGGGACAGGGGGCCTCTCCGCCCCAGCATTTT.

The gene calls are TRBV6-5 and TRBJ1-5, with TRBD1 matching over 10 bases. Germline lookup yields CDR1 MNHEY and CDR2 SVGAGI. V trimming: 6 bases; J trimming: 4 bases; junction bases outside the gene matches: 6. The CDR3 consists of 15 residues. CDR3 protein: CASSVGQGVNQPQHF. DNA of the CDR3: TGTGCCAGCAGCGTCGGACAGGGGGTAAATCAGCCCCAGCATTTT.

The V and J genes are TRBV27 and TRBJ2-5; D is ambiguous. Looked up from germline, CDR1 is MNHEY and CDR2 is SMNVEV (reference sequence). This CDR3 spans 15 amino acids. The ends were cut back, 4 bases at V and 2 bases at J, with 14 bases in the middle. Here the CDR3 DNA reads TGTGCCAGCAGTTATGCCGGCGGTGGGCAAGAGACCCAGTACTTC. It codes for CASSYAGGGQETQYF.

The chain has TRBV19 and TRBJ2-5, with 11 positions matching TRBD2. CDR1 and CDR2 (germline): LNHDA, SQIVND (reference sequence). With 3 bases clipped from V and 3 bases from J, the junction kept 9 bases outside the gene matches. The CDR3 has 17 amino acids. DNA of the CDR3: TGTGCCAGTAGTATTGAGGGGACTAGCGGACCGAAAGAGACCCAGTACTTC. Its translation is CASSIEGTSGPKETQYF.

V is TRBV13 and J is TRBJ2-1; tentatively, D is TRBD2 (6 bases). Germline assignment: CDR1 PRHDT and CDR2 FYEKMQ (reference sequence). The CDR3 totals 16 residues. Deletions cut 5 bases from V and 4 bases from J, with 18 bases between. For the CDR3, the DNA is TGTGCCAGCAGCCCGGCGGTGGGACTCGCGTACAATGAGCAGTTCTTC. This encodes CASSPAVGLAYNEQFF.